The sequence of this T cell receptor (beta chain) was determined in a study of blood T cell repertoires in COVID-19. In the study overall: In each case, the material was cDNA or gDNA derived from T cells, B-cell-depleted T cells, or PBMCs.

Only in-frame clones appear in the TCRdb table, and some are missing; sequencing was by immunoSEQ multiplex PCR. The sample lists about 44,000 clones; about 85% were seen once. V shed 11 bases and J 0 bases; nucleotides not matched to a gene: 17. This CDR3 contains 19 residues. Germline assignment: CDR1 SEHNR and CDR2 FQNEAQ (reference sequence). The TCR comes from a woman aged 80 or older in a cohort sampled during active or convalescent COVID-19. The chain links TRBV7-9 to TRBJ2-6; 9 bases align to TRBD1. Material for sequencing was peripheral blood. The CDR3 nucleotides read TGTGCCCTTTCCGGGACAGGGTATTTAGCAGACTCTGGGGCCAACGTCCTGACTTTC. This codes for CALSGTGYLADSGANVLTF.